This T cell receptor beta chain is from a study of blood T cell repertoires in COVID-19. Study as a whole: COVID-19 samples collected from the United States, Italy and Spain covered acute and convalescent phases. From T cells, B-cell-depleted T cells, or PBMCs came the material, which was cDNA or gDNA.

Under the authors' procedure: Estimation of nucleated cell counts was performed using reference gene primer amplification. Assay used: immunoSEQ multiplex PCR; TCRdb lists only in-frame clones, some missing. From that table come the V and J calls and clone size; the DNA was used to work out D and trimming. The repertoire includes 45,000 or so clones, roughly 90% of them detected once, and roughly 10% sits in the top ten. The sequenced sample was peripheral blood. This TCR came from a human donor in a cohort sampled during active COVID-19.

Written as DNA, the CDR3 is TGCGCCAGCAGCCTACATAAACTAGCGGGGGACAATGAGCAGTTCTTC. Translating it yields CASSLHKLAGDNEQFF. The chain uses TRBV4-3 and TRBJ2-1, with 11 bases aligning to TRBD2. CDR1 and CDR2 (germline): LGHNA, YSLEER. This CDR3 is built from 16 residues. After removal of 4 bases from V and 5 bases from J, the junction contained 7 bases not matched to a gene.